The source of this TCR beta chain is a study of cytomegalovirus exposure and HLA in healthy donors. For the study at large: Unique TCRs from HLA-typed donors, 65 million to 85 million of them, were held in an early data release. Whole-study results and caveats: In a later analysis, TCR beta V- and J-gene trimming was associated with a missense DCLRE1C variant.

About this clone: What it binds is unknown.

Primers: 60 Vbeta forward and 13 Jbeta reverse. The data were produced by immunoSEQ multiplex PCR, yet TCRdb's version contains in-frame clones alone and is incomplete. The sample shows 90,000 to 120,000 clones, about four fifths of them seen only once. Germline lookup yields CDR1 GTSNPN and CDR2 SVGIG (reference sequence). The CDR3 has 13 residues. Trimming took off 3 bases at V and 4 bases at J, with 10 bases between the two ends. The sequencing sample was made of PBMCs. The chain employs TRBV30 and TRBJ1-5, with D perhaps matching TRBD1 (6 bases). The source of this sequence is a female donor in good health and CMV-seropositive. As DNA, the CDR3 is TGTGCCTGGAGCCTAGACAGGAATCAGCCCCAGCATTTT. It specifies CAWSLDRNQPQHF.